This TCR beta chain derives from a study of naive and memory T cell subsets. The ends were cut back, 7 bases at V and 3 bases at J, with 9 bases in the middle. Germline V lookup: CDR1 MNHEY, CDR2 SVGAGI. There are 12 residues in the CDR3. The beta constant-region primer was an equimolar mix of two oligonucleotides covering TRBC1 and TRBC2. Four rounds of PCR amplified the ligated cDNA using nested alpha and beta constant-region primers plus SP2. MiXCR, applied by TCRdb to the UMI-ligation and nested PCR reads, yields one record per CDR3 protein. The sample has about 150,000 distinct CDR3 sequences, approximately 22% seen once. This clonotype was found many times. The antigen is undetermined. Separate alpha and beta amplification began at the second PCR step. Study-level findings and limits: Especially in CD8 cells, naive repertoires contained a few larger clonotypes, possibly CD45RA-re-expressing memory cells.

This chain uses TRBV6-5 with TRBJ1-1; D might be TRBD1 (5 bases). This clonotype was obtained from a human donor in good health. Sequencing was done on a sample of naive CD4+ T cells from blood. The CDR3 region has the DNA TGTGCCAGCAAGGGGCGGCACACTGAAGCTTTCTTT. As protein: CASKGRHTEAFF.